This note documents a single T cell receptor (beta chain) sequence. Original processing methods: Amplification of reference gene primers was used by the study to estimate nucleated cell counts. Method: immunoSEQ multiplex PCR; TCRdb's copy keeps in-frame clones and lacks some. Clone size and the V and J calls come from that table; the DNA yielded D and trimming. The data contain 170,000 or so clones, around 83% of them singletons. This sample is drawn from a study of blood T cell repertoires in COVID-19. Study-level information: From the United States, Italy and Spain came samples of acute and convalescent COVID-19. PBMCs, B-cell-depleted T cells, or T cells were the source of the cDNA or gDNA that made up the material.

V lost 6 bases to trimming and J lost 1 base; unmatched junction nucleotides: 4. The V gene's germline CDR1 is SNHLY and CDR2 FYNNEI. CDR3 size: 16 residues. The source of this sequence is a man over 45 with active or convalescent COVID-19. Sequences were obtained from peripheral blood. The rearrangement uses TRBV2 and TRBJ2-1; 12 bases match TRBD2. DNA of the CDR3: TGTGCCAGCAGGGCAACTAGCGGGGGGTCCTACAATGAGCAGTTCTTC. Protein: CASRATSGGSYNEQFF.